Listed below are T cell receptor beta chains from one sample, sequenced in a study of T cell changes during pregnancy in multiple sclerosis. The method was immunoSEQ multiplex PCR; TCRdb's version includes in-frame clones alone and lacks a portion of them. The data show about 93,000 clones, around 91% seen once. Sequencing used peripheral blood, obtained after pregnancy. All receptors derive from a female donor in good health, enrolled as a control in a pregnancy study. Both conserved end residues are part of each CDR3. Each record gives: J gene, D gene, V gene, clone size, CDR3 DNA, CDR3 protein. D genes are given only for firm matches. Rows give clone size only sometimes, using once, few, many, or a class for an expanded clone.

TRBJ2-5 TRBD1 TRBV7-8 . TGTGCCAGCAGGGTACAGGGGGCAGTAGCAGAGACCCAGTACTTC CASRVQGAVAETQYF
TRBJ2-3 TRBD2 TRBV10-2 . TGCGCCAGCAGTCACGGGGGGGCCAGGGATACGCAGTATTTT CASSHGGARDTQYF
TRBJ1-2 . TRBV7-2 . TGTGCCAGCAGCTTAGTGAGAGGGGGAGATGGCTACACCTTC CASSLVRGGDGYTF
TRBJ2-1 TRBD1 TRBV7-3 . TGTGCCAGCAGCTACCAGGGCCCGGGGACAGGAAATGAGCAGTTCTTC CASSYQGPGTGNEQFF
TRBJ2-2 . TRBV2 . TGTGCCACCTCCTTAGATGCCGGGGAGCTGTTTTTT CATSLDAGELFF
TRBJ1-1 . TRBV29-1 . TGCAGCGTTGAACACAGGGAAGCTTTCTTT CSVEHREAFF
TRBJ2-7 . TRBV5-8 . TGTGCCAGCAGCCCAATCAACAGGGACGAGCAGTACTTC CASSPINRDEQYF
TRBJ1-3 . TRBV4-1 . TGCGCCAGCAGCCAAGGGCGGGAGGGAAACACCATATATTTT CASSQGREGNTIYF
TRBJ2-1 TRBD2 TRBV27 once TGTGCCAGCAGACCCCAAGGACTAGTTGAGCAGTTCTTC CASRPQGLVEQFF
TRBJ1-2 TRBD1 TRBV5-5 . TGTGCCAGCAGCCAACAGGGGCCTGGCTACACCTTC CASSQQGPGYTF
TRBJ2-3 TRBD1 TRBV4-1 . TGCGCCAGCAGCCACTCCGGGGCCGGGACAGGGGGCGTGGATACGCAGTATTTT CASSHSGAGTGGVDTQYF
TRBJ2-1 TRBD2 TRBV28 . TGTGCCAGCAGTCCGAGCCGCGGGGGGGGTTACAATGAGCAGTTCTTC CASSPSRGGGYNEQFF
TRBJ2-5 . TRBV6-1 . TGTGCCAGCAGTGAAGGGCCGCCTAGGACCCAGTACTTC CASSEGPPRTQYF
TRBJ1-5 . TRBV7-2 . TGTGCCAGCAGCCCGGGAGCCCATCAGCCCCAGCATTTT CASSPGAHQPQHF
TRBJ1-2 TRBD1 TRBV7-9 once TGTGCCACCCTCGACAGGGACTATGGCTACACCTTC CATLDRDYGYTF
TRBJ1-5 . TRBV7-2 once TGTGCCAGCAGCTGGCGGAATCAGCCCCAGCATTTT CASSWRNQPQHF
TRBJ1-2 . TRBV19 . TGTGCCAGTAATGACAGGAGTATTAGGAACTATGGCTACACCTTC CASNDRSIRNYGYTF
TRBJ1-5 TRBD1 TRBV5-6 . TGTGCCAGCAGCTTGGGGACAGGGTATCAGCCCCAGCATTTT CASSLGTGYQPQHF
TRBJ1-6 . TRBV28 . TGTGCCAGCATTGCAAGGCAGGGGTCGGGATCACCCCTCCACTTT CASIARQGSGSPLHF
TRBJ2-7 . TRBV5-1 . TGCGCCAGCAGCTCGTCCGGGAGCTCCTACGAGCAGTACTTC CASSSSGSSYEQYF
TRBJ1-1 . TRBV29-1 . TGCAGCGTTGAACTCGCAGGGTTGTTCACTGAAGCTTTCTTT CSVELAGLFTEAFF
TRBJ2-1 TRBD1 TRBV28 . TGTGCCAGCAGCGTTGCAGGGGGAAGGTACAATGAGCAGTTCTTC CASSVAGGRYNEQFF
TRBJ2-7 TRBD2 TRBV10-3 . TGTGCCATCAGCGTGTCACTAGCGGGCGTCGAGCAGTACTTC CAISVSLAGVEQYF
TRBJ2-3 . TRBV7-6 . TGTGCCAGCAGCTTAGAGGTCAGGGTTAGGACAGATACGCAGTATTTT CASSLEVRVRTDTQYF
TRBJ2-3 . TRBV11-3 . TGTGCCAGCAGCCCCCAGGCCGGGGTGGATACGCAGTATTTT CASSPQAGVDTQYF
TRBJ1-1 TRBD1 TRBV6-5 . TGTGCCAGCAGTTCCGTCACAGGGGGGAGCACTGAAGCTTTCTTT CASSSVTGGSTEAFF
TRBJ2-3 . TRBV5-6 . TGTGCCAGCAGCTTGTCAGGGAGGGGGGGTGGTACAGATACGCAGTATTTT CASSLSGRGGGTDTQYF
TRBJ2-1 . TRBV27 . TGTGCCAGCAGCCGATATATGGGCGATGAGCAGTTCTTC CASSRYMGDEQFF
TRBJ2-3 TRBD2 TRBV5-8 . TGTGCCAGCAGCTTGGGCCGCGGGGGGTATACAGATACGCAGTATTTT CASSLGRGGYTDTQYF
TRBJ2-5 . TRBV4-3 . TGCGCCAGCAGCCAAGAGGCCGGGGTGTTCGAGACCCAGTACTTC CASSQEAGVFETQYF
TRBJ2-7 TRBD1 TRBV6-1 . TGTGCCAGCAGTGACCCAGGGACAGTAAAAAGGTACGAGCAGTACTTC CASSDPGTVKRYEQYF
TRBJ2-3 TRBD2 TRBV7-2 . TGTGCCAGTAGCGGGGGGGCCGTTGGAGATACGCAGTATTTT CASSGGAVGDTQYF
TRBJ2-7 . TRBV9 . TGTGCCAGCAGCGTAGCCCCAGCCTACGAGCAGTACTTC CASSVAPAYEQYF
TRBJ1-5 . TRBV19 . TGTGCCAGTCGTACCAACAGGGTTATAAATCAGCCCCAGCATTTT CASRTNRVINQPQHF
TRBJ1-6 . TRBV4-3 . TGCGCCAGCAGCCAAGTTGAGAATTCACCCCTCCACTTT CASSQVENSPLHF
TRBJ2-7 . TRBV10-3 once TGTGCCATCAGACCGGACAGTTACGAGCAGTACTTC CAIRPDSYEQYF
TRBJ2-3 TRBD2 TRBV5-1 . TGCGCCAGCAGCGGGGAACTAGCGGGGGGAGATACGCAGTATTTT CASSGELAGGDTQYF
TRBJ1-2 . TRBV28 . TGTGCCTCTAGGAGGGGCCCGTATGGCTACACCTTC CASRRGPYGYTF
TRBJ1-1 . TRBV27 . TGTGCCAGCAGTCCCGACGGGTGGAACACTGAAGCTTTCTTT CASSPDGWNTEAFF
TRBJ2-5 TRBD2 TRBV6-6 . TGTGCCAGCAGTTCCCCACTAGCGGCGGAGACCCAGTACTTC CASSSPLAAETQYF